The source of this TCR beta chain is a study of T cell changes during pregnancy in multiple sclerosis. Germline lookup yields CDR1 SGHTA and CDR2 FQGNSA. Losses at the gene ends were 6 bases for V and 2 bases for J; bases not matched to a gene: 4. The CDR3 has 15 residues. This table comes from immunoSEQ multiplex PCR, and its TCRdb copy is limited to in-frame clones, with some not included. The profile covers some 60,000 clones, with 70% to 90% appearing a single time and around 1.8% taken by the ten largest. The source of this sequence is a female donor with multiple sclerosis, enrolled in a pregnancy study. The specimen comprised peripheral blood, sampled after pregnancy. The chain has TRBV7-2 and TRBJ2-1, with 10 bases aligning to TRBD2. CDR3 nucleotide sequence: TGTGCCAGCAGTTTACTAGCGGGGCCCTACAATGAGCAGTTCTTC. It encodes CASSLLAGPYNEQFF.